This entry lists 17 T cell receptor beta chains sequenced from one sample in a study of cytomegalovirus exposure and HLA in healthy donors. PCR was performed using 60 Vbeta and 13 Jbeta primers. TCRdb's table, derived via immunoSEQ multiplex PCR, lists solely in-frame clones and lacks some. The sample has some 200,000 clones; over 75% are singletons. The sequencing input was PBMCs. Receptors originate from a female donor in good health and CMV-seronegative.

The chain links TRBV30 to TRBJ1-5; TRBD1 matches at 9 bases. CDR3 length: 15 residues. V gave up 2 bases and J gave up 4 bases; unmatched junction bases: 6. Germline CDR1 is GTSNPN and CDR2 is SVGIG (reference sequence). CDR3 coding DNA: TGTGCCTGGAGTCTCAAGGGACAGGGTAATCAGCCCCAGCATTTT. This encodes CAWSLKGQGNQPQHF.

V is TRBV5-4 and J is TRBJ2-5; D is possibly TRBD2 (6 bases). V lost 0 bases and J lost 4, with 10 bases in between. The CDR3 covers 14 residues. Germline-derived CDR1 and CDR2 are SGHNT and YYREEE (reference sequence). The CDR3 nucleotides are TGTGCCAGCAGCTTGGGGGGAGGAGGAGAGACCCAGTACTTC. Translated: CASSLGGGGETQYF.

The chain uses TRBV10-2 and TRBJ2-7; 7 bases agree with TRBD1. Germline trimming cut 5 bases from V and 2 bases from J; bases unmatched to any gene: 3. Germline V CDR1 and CDR2: WSHSY, SAAADI. The CDR3 consists of 13 residues. The CDR3 DNA is TGCGCCAGCAGTACAGGGGAGCCCTACGAGCAGTACTTC. Protein product: CASSTGEPYEQYF.

This chain connects TRBV25-1 to TRBJ2-1; D not resolved. The CDR3 contains 15 residues. V shed 2 bases and J shed 3 bases, with 11 bases lying between them. Germline assignment: CDR1 MGHDK and CDR2 SYGVNS. CDR3 nucleotide sequence: TGTGCCAGCAGTGAAGTCGGCGGAGTCTACAATGAGCAGTTCTTC. Protein product: CASSEVGGVYNEQFF.

This sequence joins TRBV13 and TRBJ2-7, with 12 bases lining up with TRBD2. V lost 7 bases, J lost 2 bases, and 9 bases stayed unmatched. This CDR3 contains 16 residues. CDR1 and CDR2 (germline): PRHDT, FYEKMQ (reference sequence). CDR3 sequence: CASTLGLAGQTYEQYF. CDR3 nucleotides: TGTGCCAGCACCCTGGGACTAGCGGGCCAGACCTACGAGCAGTACTTC.

This rearrangement joins TRBV5-4 to TRBJ1-2; TRBD1 agrees at 8 bases. Germline lookup yields CDR1 SGHNT and CDR2 YYREEE (reference sequence). This CDR3 spans 17 amino acids. V shed 4 bases and J 0 bases; nucleotides not matched to a gene: 11. CDR3 amino acids: CASSAEGQGKANYGYTF. DNA of the CDR3: TGTGCCAGCAGCGCCGAAGGACAGGGCAAGGCTAACTATGGCTACACCTTC. Full variable domain (remainder filled in from reference TRBV5-4 and TRBJ1-2): ETGVTQSPTHLIKTRGQQVTLRCSSQSGHNTVSWYQQALGQGPQFIFQYYREEENGRGNFPPRFSGLQFPNYSSELNVNALELDDSALYLCASSAEGQGKANYGYTFGSGTRLTVV.

The chain joins TRBV4-2 to TRBJ2-7, with TRBD2 identical over 8 bases. CDR1 and CDR2 from the germline V gene are LGHNA and YNFKEQ. With 0 bases clipped from V and 3 bases from J, the junction kept 7 bases outside the gene matches. There are 16 residues in the CDR3. CDR3 in amino acids: CASSQEIALADYEQYF. DNA for the CDR3: TGTGCCAGCAGCCAAGAAATAGCACTAGCGGACTACGAGCAGTACTTC.

The V call is TRBV30, the J call TRBJ1-6; TRBD1 aligns across 11 bases. Germline CDR1 GTSNPN, CDR2 SVGIG (reference sequence). This CDR3 is 14 amino acids long. The CDR3 spells CAGEGTGGNSPLHF. CDR3 sequence (DNA): TGTGCGGGAGAAGGGACAGGGGGTAATTCACCCCTCCACTTT.

The CDR3 sequence: CASSLGTRGRTEAFF. The DNA for the CDR3 is TGTGCCAGCAGCTTAGGGACAAGGGGCCGTACTGAAGCTTTCTTT. The genes are TRBV7-9 and TRBJ1-1; the D gene is possibly TRBD1 (5 bases). The CDR3 spans 15 residues. Germline CDR1 SEHNR, CDR2 FQNEAQ (reference sequence). V lost 1 base to trimming and J lost 5 bases, with 14 bases between them.

This rearrangement joins TRBV2 to TRBJ2-3; TRBD2 agrees at 7 bases. Germline V gene sequence: CDR1 SNHLY, CDR2 FYNNEI. Germline trimming cut 8 bases from V and 0 bases from J; bases unmatched to any gene: 5. The CDR3 loop spans 14 amino acids. Written as DNA, the CDR3 is TGTGCCAGCTCGCCGGGACTAAGCACAGATACGCAGTATTTT. It translates to CASSPGLSTDTQYF.

This clone was recorded a few times. CDR3 nucleotide sequence: TGCGCCAGCAGCTTGGTTTCGGGACTAGCGGGAGACGGGGAGCTGTTTTTT. Residues: CASSLVSGLAGDGELFF. This chain links TRBV5-1 with TRBJ2-2; 14 bases match TRBD2. CDR3 length: 17 amino acids. Looked up from germline, CDR1 is SGHRS and CDR2 is YFSETQ. Trimming at V came to 0 bases and at J to 7 bases, leaving 5 bases not matched to a gene. The full variable domain, with the rest looked up from reference TRBV5-1 and TRBJ2-2, is KAGVTQTPRYLIKTRGQQVTLSCSPISGHRSVSWYQQTPGQGLQFLFEYFSETQRNKGNFPGRFSGRQFSNSRSEMNVSTLELGDSALYLCASSLVSGLAGDGELFFGEGSRLTVL.

The rearrangement joins TRBV21-1 to TRBJ2-7; the table's D call TRBD2 went unverified against the DNA. TRBV21-1 is marked as a pseudogene. The CDR3 has 20 residues. The DNA for the CDR3 is TGTGCCAGCAGCAAATCCATAGCGGGAGGGACCTCCTCATGGTCCTACGAGCAGTACTTC. Translation: CASSKSIAGGTSSWSYEQYF.

This sequence joins TRBV7-9 and TRBJ2-2; possible D gene TRBD2, 5 bases. CDR1 SEHNR and CDR2 FQNEAQ come from the germline V gene (reference sequence). CDR3 size: 13 residues. V was shortened by 4 bases and J by 6 bases, with 9 bases between the two germline ends. CDR3 amino acids: CASSSGRAGELFF. DNA for the CDR3: TGTGCCAGCAGCTCGGGAAGGGCCGGGGAGCTGTTTTTT.

The chain recombines TRBV27 with TRBJ1-5; D is uncertain. This CDR3 is 16 amino acids long. Between the trimmed V and J ends, which lost 0 bases and 0 bases, there was a span of 9 bases. Germline CDR1 reads MNHEY; CDR2 reads SMNVEV (reference sequence). The CDR3 coding sequence is TGTGCCAGCAGTTTATCGGTCCAGTATAGCAATCAGCCCCAGCATTTT. It specifies CASSLSVQYSNQPQHF.

V usage is TRBV7-7 and J usage is TRBJ2-5, with 7 positions matching TRBD2. With V trimmed by 5 bases and J by 9 bases, 15 bases remained unmatched. The CDR3 sequence is 15 residues long. The germline V gene has CDR1 SSHAT and CDR2 FNYEAQ (reference sequence). The CDR3 spells CASSQKLANEGAQYF. In DNA, the CDR3 is TGTGCCAGCAGCCAAAAACTAGCGAACGAAGGGGCCCAGTACTTC.

The chain employs TRBV28 and TRBJ2-7, with D maybe TRBD2 (7 bases). The CDR3 sequence is 14 residues long. Deletions cut 6 bases from V and 7 bases from J, with 19 bases between. Per the germline V gene, CDR1 is MDHEN and CDR2 is SYDVKM. CDR3 sequence (DNA): TGTGCCAGCAGGACTGGGGGGGCGCTTAGGGAGCAGTACTTC. Amino acids: CASRTGGALREQYF. Variable domain in full (rest from reference TRBV28 and TRBJ2-7): DVKVTQSSRYLVKRTGEKVFLECVQDMDHENMFWYRQDPGLGLRLIYFSYDVKMKEKGDIPEGYSVSREKKERFSLILESASTNQTSMYLCASRTGGALREQYFGPGTRLTVT.

This clone was picked up a small number of times. The rearrangement joins TRBV10-3 to TRBJ2-7, with D tentatively TRBD2 (6 bases). Between the trimmed V and J ends, which lost 8 bases and 0 bases, there was a span of 11 bases. The CDR3 has 13 residues. Germline V gives CDR1 ENHRY, CDR2 SYGVKD. This chain's CDR3 is CAIGRGSSYEQYF. The CDR3, as DNA: TGTGCCATCGGTCGGGGGAGCTCCTACGAGCAGTACTTC.